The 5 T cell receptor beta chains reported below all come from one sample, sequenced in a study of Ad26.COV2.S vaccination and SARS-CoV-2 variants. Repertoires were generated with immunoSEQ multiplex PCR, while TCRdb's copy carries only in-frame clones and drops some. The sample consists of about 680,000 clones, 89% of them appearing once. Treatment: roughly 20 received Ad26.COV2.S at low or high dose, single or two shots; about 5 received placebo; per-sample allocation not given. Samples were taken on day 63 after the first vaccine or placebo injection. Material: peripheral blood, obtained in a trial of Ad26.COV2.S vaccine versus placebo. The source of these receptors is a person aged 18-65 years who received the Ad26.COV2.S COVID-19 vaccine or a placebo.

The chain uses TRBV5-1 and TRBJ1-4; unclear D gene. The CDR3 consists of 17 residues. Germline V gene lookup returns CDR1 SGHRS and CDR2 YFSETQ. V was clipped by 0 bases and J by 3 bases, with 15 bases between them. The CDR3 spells CASSLESFRGANEKLFF. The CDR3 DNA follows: TGCGCCAGCAGCTTGGAATCGTTCCGGGGAGCTAATGAAAAACTGTTTTTT.

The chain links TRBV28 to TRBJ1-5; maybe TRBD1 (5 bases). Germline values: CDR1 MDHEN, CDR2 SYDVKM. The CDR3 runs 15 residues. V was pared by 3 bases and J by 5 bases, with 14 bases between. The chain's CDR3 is CASSLDLRAHQPQHF. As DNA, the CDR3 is TGTGCCAGCAGTTTGGATCTCAGGGCCCATCAGCCCCAGCATTTT. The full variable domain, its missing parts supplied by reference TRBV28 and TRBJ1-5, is DVKVTQSSRYLVKRTGEKVFLECVQDMDHENMFWYRQDPGLGLRLIYFSYDVKMKEKGDIPEGYSVSREKKERFSLILESASTNQTSMYLCASSLDLRAHQPQHFGDGTRLSIL.

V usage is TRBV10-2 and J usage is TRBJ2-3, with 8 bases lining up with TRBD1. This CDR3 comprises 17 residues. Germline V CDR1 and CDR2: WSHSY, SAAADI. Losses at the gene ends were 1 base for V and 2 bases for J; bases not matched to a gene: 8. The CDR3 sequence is CASSELRRTGTTDTQYF. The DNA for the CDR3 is TGCGCCAGCAGTGAGTTGAGGAGGACAGGGACCACAGATACGCAGTATTTT.

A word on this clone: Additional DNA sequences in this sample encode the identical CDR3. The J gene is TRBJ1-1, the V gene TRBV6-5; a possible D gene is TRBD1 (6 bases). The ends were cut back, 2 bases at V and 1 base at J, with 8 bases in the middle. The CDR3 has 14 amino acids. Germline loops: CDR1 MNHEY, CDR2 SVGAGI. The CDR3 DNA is TGTGCCAGCAGTTACGGCAGGGGGAACACTGAAGCTTTCTTT. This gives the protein CASSYGRGNTEAFF.

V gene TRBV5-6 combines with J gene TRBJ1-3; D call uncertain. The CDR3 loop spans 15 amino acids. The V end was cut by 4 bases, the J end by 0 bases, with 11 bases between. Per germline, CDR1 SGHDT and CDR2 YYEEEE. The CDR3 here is CASSRDWSSGNTIYF. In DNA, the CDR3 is TGTGCCAGCAGCAGAGACTGGAGCTCTGGAAACACCATATATTTT.